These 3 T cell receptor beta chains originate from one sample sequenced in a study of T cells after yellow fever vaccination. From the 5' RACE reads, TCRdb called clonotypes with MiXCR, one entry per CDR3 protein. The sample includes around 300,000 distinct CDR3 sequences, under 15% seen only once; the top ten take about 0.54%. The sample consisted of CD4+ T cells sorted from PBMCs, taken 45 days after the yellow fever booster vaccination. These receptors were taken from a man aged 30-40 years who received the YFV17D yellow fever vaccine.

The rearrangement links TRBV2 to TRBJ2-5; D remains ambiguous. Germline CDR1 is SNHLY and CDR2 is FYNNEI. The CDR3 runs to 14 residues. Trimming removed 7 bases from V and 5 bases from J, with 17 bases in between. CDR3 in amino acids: CASTFGQTRETQYF. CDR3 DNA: TGTGCCAGCACCTTCGGTCAGACCCGGGAGACCCAGTACTTC.

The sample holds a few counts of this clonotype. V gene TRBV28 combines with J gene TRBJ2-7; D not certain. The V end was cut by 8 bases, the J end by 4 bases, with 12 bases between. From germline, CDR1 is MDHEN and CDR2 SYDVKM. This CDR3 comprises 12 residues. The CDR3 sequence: CASGIHAYEQYF. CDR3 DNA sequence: TGTGCCAGCGGGATACACGCATACGAGCAGTACTTC.

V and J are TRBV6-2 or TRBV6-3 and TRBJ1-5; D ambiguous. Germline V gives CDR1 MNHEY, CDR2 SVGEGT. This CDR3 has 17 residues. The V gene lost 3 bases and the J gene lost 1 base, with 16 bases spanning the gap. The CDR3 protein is CASSYDPRTPSNQPQHF. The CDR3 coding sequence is TGTGCCAGCAGTTATGATCCCCGGACCCCGAGCAATCAGCCCCAGCATTTT.